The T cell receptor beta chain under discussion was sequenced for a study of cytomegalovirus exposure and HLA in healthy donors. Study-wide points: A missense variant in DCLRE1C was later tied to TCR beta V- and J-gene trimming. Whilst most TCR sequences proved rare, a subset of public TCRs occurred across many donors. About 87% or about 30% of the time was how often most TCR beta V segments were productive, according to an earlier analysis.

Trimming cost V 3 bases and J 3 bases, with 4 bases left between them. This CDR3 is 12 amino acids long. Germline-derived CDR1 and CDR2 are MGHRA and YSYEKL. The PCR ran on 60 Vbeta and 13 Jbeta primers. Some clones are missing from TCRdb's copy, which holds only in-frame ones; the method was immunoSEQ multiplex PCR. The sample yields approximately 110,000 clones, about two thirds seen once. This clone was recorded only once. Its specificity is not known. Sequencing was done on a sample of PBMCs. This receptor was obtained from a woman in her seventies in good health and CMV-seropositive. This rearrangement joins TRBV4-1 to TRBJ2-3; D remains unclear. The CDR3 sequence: CASSHRTDTQYF. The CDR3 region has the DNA TGCGCCAGCAGCCACCGTACAGATACGCAGTATTTT.